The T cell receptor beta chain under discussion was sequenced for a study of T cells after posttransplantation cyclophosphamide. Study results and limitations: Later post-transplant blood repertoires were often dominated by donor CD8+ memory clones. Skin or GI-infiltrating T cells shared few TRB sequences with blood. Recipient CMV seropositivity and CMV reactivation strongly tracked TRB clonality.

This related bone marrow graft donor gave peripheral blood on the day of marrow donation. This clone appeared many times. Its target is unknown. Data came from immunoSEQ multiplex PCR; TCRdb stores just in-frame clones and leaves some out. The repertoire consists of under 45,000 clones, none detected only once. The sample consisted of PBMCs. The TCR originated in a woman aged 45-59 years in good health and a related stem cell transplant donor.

CDR3 sequence reads: CASSITTGETEAFF. Here the CDR3 DNA reads TGCGCCAGCAGCATTACCACAGGGGAAACTGAAGCTTTCTTT. The chain has TRBV5-1 and TRBJ1-1; 7 nucleotides align to TRBD1. Germline loops: CDR1 SGHRS, CDR2 YFSETQ. The CDR3 has 14 amino acids. Unmatched junction bases numbered 8, after V lost 4 bases and J lost 5 bases.